Each of the 8 T cell receptor beta chains below was sequenced from the same sample in a study of PD-L1 blockade in urothelial cancer. Measured with immunoSEQ multiplex PCR; TCRdb has only the in-frame clones, and not every one. The repertoire has roughly 49,000 clones, 70% to 90% of them found once; the top ten carry 6% to 9%. The sample was PBMCs, taken around atezolizumab (anti-PD-L1) treatment. The source of these receptors is a man aged 55 to 70 with urothelial cancer.

The V and J genes are TRBV19 and TRBJ2-2; D not resolved. CDR3 size: 13 residues. CDR1 is LNHDA and CDR2 is SQIVND in the germline V gene (reference sequence). Trimming stripped 7 bases from V and 5 bases from J, with 11 bases between. The CDR3 spells CASTPTKTGELFF. The CDR3 coding sequence is TGTGCCAGTACGCCCACTAAGACCGGGGAGCTGTTTTTT.

The chain is built from TRBV7-9 and TRBJ1-2; D perhaps matches TRBD1 (5 bases). V dropped 7 bases and J dropped 0 bases, with 15 bases sitting between them. There are 15 residues in the CDR3. Looked up from germline, CDR1 is SEHNR and CDR2 is FQNEAQ (reference sequence). The chain's CDR3 is CASTQGGAANYGYTF. CDR3 coding DNA: TGTGCCAGCACCCAAGGAGGGGCCGCTAACTATGGCTACACCTTC.

The chain recombines TRBV28 with TRBJ2-2; possibly TRBD1 for D (6 bases). This CDR3 is 15 amino acids long. Per the germline V gene, CDR1 is MDHEN and CDR2 is SYDVKM. With 5 bases removed from V and 4 bases from J, the gap between germline ends came to 14 bases. CDR3 DNA: TGTGCCAGCAGTCGCGCCGGGACAACCACCGGGGAGCTGTTTTTT. Translating it yields CASSRAGTTTGELFF.

V and J are TRBV5-4 and TRBJ2-7, with TRBD1 matching 10 bases. The CDR3 loop spans 15 amino acids. CDR1 and CDR2 from the germline V gene are SGHNT and YYREEE (reference sequence). V trimming: 4 bases; J trimming: 3 bases; junction bases outside the gene matches: 7. Here the CDR3 reads CASSRGRDRGYEQYF. The CDR3 coding sequence is TGTGCCAGCAGCCGAGGTAGGGACAGGGGCTACGAGCAGTACTTC.

The gene calls are TRBV11-3 and TRBJ2-5; 8 bases fit TRBD2. The CDR3 spans 15 residues. J lost 4 bases, V lost 4 bases, and 8 bases had no gene match. CDR1 and CDR2 (germline): SGHNT, YENEEA. CDR3 region: CASSSSAGGGETQYF. CDR3 in DNA: TGTGCCAGCAGCTCATCGGCGGGGGGTGGAGAGACCCAGTACTTC.

The rearrangement uses TRBV7-6 and TRBJ2-1, with a possible D match to TRBD1 (6 bases). The V end lost 5 bases, the J end lost 5 bases, and 22 bases lay between the germline ends. In germline, CDR1 is SGHVS, CDR2 FNYEAQ. The CDR3 length is 17 residues. CDR3 DNA: TGTGCCAGCAGCGCACGAATTGGACAGTTCAGGGACAATGAGCAGTTCTTC. Its protein product is CASSARIGQFRDNEQFF.

The chain combines TRBV28 with TRBJ2-2, with a possible D match to TRBD2 (7 bases). Germline V gene data show CDR1 as MDHEN and CDR2 as SYDVKM. Trimming cost V 6 bases and J 5 bases, with 10 bases left between them. This CDR3 comprises 13 residues. CDR3 in DNA: TGTGCCAGCAGAGAGGGGGGGACCGGGGAGCTGTTTTTT. Translated: CASREGGTGELFF.

This chain connects TRBV10-1 to TRBJ2-2, with 9 bases that match TRBD2. Germline V CDR1 and CDR2: WNHNN, SYGVQD (reference sequence). Trimming took 3 bases from V and 6 from J; bases not matched to a gene: 11. The CDR3 consists of 17 residues. The CDR3, as DNA: TGCGCCAGCAGTGAATCCCGTCTAGCGGGGAGGCCCGGGGAGCTGTTTTTT. Protein: CASSESRLAGRPGELFF.